This entry is about one TCR beta chain. This clonotype was observed a single time. Its target antigen remains unknown. Qualities for individual bases were not recorded, and no much larger clone is one base off. A single read counts as weak evidence. Taken with the paper, the label for time point translates to: newly diagnosed GD, antithyroid drugs for less than 3 months. RNA was extracted from PBMCs in TRIzol for both TCR sequencing and RNA sequencing. The diagnosis of Graves' disease was made according to American Thyroid Association guidelines. The patients came from an endocrinology department in Xi'an, China. Each patient gave around 9 milliliters of peripheral blood, collected in an EDTA anticoagulant tube. PBMCs were isolated by Ficoll Paque Plus density gradient separation without further T cell sorting. An Agilent 2100 Bioanalyzer and agarose gel were used to check RNA quality, while a NanoDrop 2000 measured RNA concentration.

The library was made by multiplex PCR. Sequencing took place on an Illumina HiSeq 4000. TCR beta libraries were built with iRepertoire HTBI primers and Arm-PCR amplification of CDR3 regions. Before sequencing, the PCR products underwent gel purification. Regarding the original processing steps: Across samples, some 62 TRBV and 13 to 15 TRBJ segments were identified and used for gene usage analysis of CDR3 amino acid clonotypes. COPE and FqMerger were used to merge filtered high-quality paired reads into contigs. BLAST was used to align contigs to IMGT TRBV, TRBD and TRBJ reference genes, and CDR3 was defined according to IMGT. Any clonotype with a frequency above 0.1% was counted as a highly expanded clone. Shannon entropy served as the measure of repertoire diversity, while the Gini coefficient captured V-J evenness. A clonotype found in more than one individual was treated as public. The public reads were reanalyzed by TCRdb: fastp trimming at Q25, MiXCR alignment, in-frame beta chains only. For every CDR3 protein sequence, its rows merge into one entry that carries the most common genes and DNA. Here the V and J calls rest on TCRdb's processing, not on the authors' analysis. This sample is represented by about 220,000 distinct CDR3 sequences; less than 20% of them were singletons. The ten largest clones add up to 12% of the sample.

This sample was included in a study of regulatory T cells in long-lasting Graves disease (dated by TCRdb to about 2021). As for the study more broadly: Patients with newly diagnosed Graves' disease had been on antithyroid drugs for under 3 months. This study used TCR sequencing and RNA sequencing of peripheral blood to compare persistent Graves' disease patients against newly diagnosed Graves' disease patients. The study was registered as a clinical trial and conducted in China. A total of 33 samples were covered by TCR sequencing, comprising some 13 persistent and roughly 20 newly diagnosed Graves' disease patients.

Study-wide conclusions, independent of this receptor: Sequencing and analysis were restricted to the TCR beta chain. Persistent patients shared more public clonotypes among themselves (2,741) than newly diagnosed patients did (about 970). The study examined only peripheral blood because the primary lesion, thyroid tissue, could not be accessed. The authors noted that the small sample size was a limitation that may lower accuracy. Persistent disease showed preferential use of TRBV28, TRBJ1-2 and TRBJ2-5, whereas newly diagnosed disease favored TRBV20-1 and TRBJ2-1. Compared with newly diagnosed patients, persistent Graves' disease patients had lower TCR Shannon entropy and fewer highly expanded clones, which suggests clonal expansion.

V and J are trimmed by 5 bases and 6 bases, and the gene matches miss 7 bases of the junction. The cysteine opens and the phenylalanine closes a CDR3 of 15 amino acids. This entry keeps only the CDR3 DNA: 45 bases, framed from base 1. Looking up the germline V gene yields CDR1 MDHEN and CDR2 SYDVKM. The same specimen was also included in a second study, on T cells in Graves' hyperthyroidism and ophthalmopathy. Per that second paper: Stable Graves' hyperthyroidism was defined as no progression to ophthalmopathy during 18 months of follow-up. Hyperthyroidism patients were newly diagnosed, had a disease duration of under 2 months, and were aged 18 to 65 years. Exclusion was applied to patients with uncontrolled infections, other autoimmune diseases, pregnancy or lactation. Diagnoses relied on clinical symptoms, serum thyroxine and TRAb, thyroid ultrasound and orbital computed tomography. The TCR CDR3 was subjected to a first round of RT-PCR using the HTBI primer set and the Qiagen OneStep RT-PCR kit. Most expanded thyroid clonotypes (frequency above 0.001) were also detected in blood, suggesting blood repertoires may reflect thyroid immune responses. In cross-validation, a model built on a 13 V-J signature told ophthalmopathy apart from stable hyperthyroidism with 87.88% sensitivity and around 83% specificity, and in testing the same model reached 80%/75%. In validation, progression to ophthalmopathy was predicted by the model with around 70% sensitivity and 72.22% specificity, a median of 6.5 months before onset. To identify distinguishing TCR V-J signatures, a discovery cohort of around 98 patients was used, comprising 40 to 45 with Graves' ophthalmopathy and 57 with stable Graves' hyperthyroidism. Whether ophthalmopathy could be predicted prospectively was tested in an independent validation cohort made up of approximately 19 hyperthyroidism patients plus 17 patients who later progressed to ophthalmopathy. The 95 to 100 discovery patients were randomly split 7:3 into training and test sets. In addition, the study compared T-cell repertoires in thyroid tissue and in blood from several Graves' hyperthyroidism patients. After blood sampling, hyperthyroidism patients were treated with methimazole at a starting dose of 30 mg daily, and ophthalmopathy patients were treated with high-dose intravenous methylprednisolone. Libraries were constructed in a second round of multiplex PCR, after which size selection and purification were carried out. Libraries were sequenced paired-end with 100 bp reads on an Illumina HiSeq2000. SOAPnuke was used to process the raw data, with reads discarded if the reads contained adapters or uncalled bases, had a mean Phred below 15, or lacked an exact constant-primer or identifier match. COPE v1.2.5 was used to merge the high-quality paired reads, and each unique nucleotide sequence was defined as a clonotype. MiTCR v1.1 was used to align clonotypes to the IMGT TRBV, TRBD and TRBJ reference segments. Analysis was restricted to V-J combinations with a frequency above 0.0001, which covered 98% to 99.2% of repertoires. A TCS score was defined as the ratio of F50 (clonal expansion) to E x V (chaos), with BLOSUM62-based TCRdist applied between CDR3 peptides within each V-J. Welch's t-statistics and random forest reduced roughly 530 V-J features to roughly 13, which were used in a naive Bayes classifier (R e1071). Sample size was not statistically predetermined, and investigators were not blinded to group allocation. According to the paper, TCR Vbeta CDR3 sequencing was carried out on approximately 140 peripheral blood samples, which came from 40 to 45 ophthalmopathy, roughly 75 hyperthyroidism and roughly 17 progressor patients.

This sample comprised peripheral blood mononuclear cells (PBMCs), obtained at new diagnosis, from a patient treated with antithyroid drugs. The TCR originated in a woman aged 25-40 years with Graves disease. Donor details come from another sample of the same person, matched by shared clones. Recombination joined TRBV28 with TRBJ2-7, with 13 bases aligning to TRBD2. The CDR3 here reads CASSDPGLAGSEQYF. In nucleotide form, the sequence is TGTGCCAGCAGTGACCCGGGACTAGCGGGAAGCGAGCAGTACTTC.